These 29 T cell receptor beta chains originate from one sample sequenced in a study of CD8+CD57+ T cells in acquired aplastic anemia. The study profiled TCR beta VDJ and CDR3 using genomic DNA as template. TCRdb called the reads again in MiXCR, with one record for every CDR3 protein. This sample has a few hundred thousand distinct CDR3 sequences, with over 60% found just once. The specimen sequenced was sorted CD4+, CD8+, or CD8+CD57+ T cells (not recorded which) from PBMCs. The receptors come from a human donor in good health.

V and J are TRBV7-9 and TRBJ2-7; the D gene is possibly TRBD2 (6 bases). This CDR3 has 13 residues. Trimming pared 3 bases from V and 2 bases from J, leaving 8 bases between. CDR1 is SEHNR, CDR2 FQNEAQ, per germline (reference sequence). CDR3 sequence: CASSLWGAYEQYF. CDR3 bases: TGTGCCAGCAGCTTGTGGGGGGCCTACGAGCAGTACTTC.

The rearrangement links TRBV7-9 to TRBJ2-1; D is perhaps TRBD2 (6 bases). CDR1 SEHNR and CDR2 FQNEAQ come from the germline V gene (reference sequence). Trimming removed 5 bases from V and 6 bases from J, with 20 bases in between. There are 16 residues in the CDR3. The CDR3 DNA is TGTGCCAGCAGCACACTGCTTAGCGGTCTCAGCAATGAGCAGTTCTTC. Protein sequence: CASSTLLSGLSNEQFF.

In this sample, this clonotype turned up many times. The rearrangement joins TRBV9 to TRBJ1-2; TRBD1 aligns across 7 bases. Looked up from germline, CDR1 is SGDLS and CDR2 is YYNGEE. The J segment lost 0 bases and the V segment lost 0 bases, leaving 5 bases of the junction unmatched. The CDR3 sequence is 16 residues long. The CDR3 DNA follows: TGTGCCAGCAGCGTAGAGGGACAGATACCTAACTATGGCTACACCTTC. It encodes CASSVEGQIPNYGYTF. Full variable domain (rest looked up from reference TRBV9 and TRBJ1-2): DSGVTQTPKHLITATGQRVTLRCSPRSGDLSVYWYQQSLDQGLQFLIQYYNGEERAKGNILERFSAQQFPDLHSELNLSSLELGDSALYFCASSVEGQIPNYGYTFGSGTRLTVV.

This chain joins TRBV7-9 and TRBJ2-7; TRBD2 agrees at 14 bases. Germline CDR1 is SEHNR and CDR2 is FQNEAQ (reference sequence). CDR3 length equals 15 residues. V was pared by 6 bases and J by 5 bases, with 6 bases of the junction left unmatched. CDR3 nucleotide sequence: TGTGCCAGCAGATTGGGACTAGCGGGAGCGGACGAGCAGTACTTC. Residues: CASRLGLAGADEQYF.

This clonotype was picked up a small number of times. J is TRBJ1-5 and V is TRBV2, with 8 bases fitting TRBD1. The CDR3 length is 15 residues. The germline V gene encodes CDR1 SNHLY and CDR2 FYNNEI. V gave up 10 bases and J gave up 1 base; unmatched junction bases: 9. The CDR3 DNA follows: TGTGCCACCAGACAGGGGATGGGGAGCAATCAGCCCCAGCATTTT. Translation: CATRQGMGSNQPQHF.

The V and J genes are TRBV7-3 and TRBJ1-1; 8 bases are a match to TRBD1. CDR3 size: 13 residues. Germline CDR1 reads SGHTA; CDR2 reads FQGTGA. J was trimmed by 9 bases and V by 6 bases; bases with no gene match: 9. The CDR3: CASSQYPGGQAFF. In DNA form, the CDR3 reads TGTGCCAGCAGTCAGTATCCAGGGGGCCAAGCTTTCTTT.

This clonotype appeared a few times. V gene TRBV15 combines with J gene TRBJ2-1, with 7 bases aligning to TRBD2. There are 20 residues in the CDR3. Germline V gene sequence: CDR1 LNHNV, CDR2 YYDKDF (reference sequence). Trimming took 1 base from V and 0 from J; bases not matched to a gene: 15. This CDR3 reads CATSRVDGRRGVGSYNEQFF. The CDR3 DNA reads TGTGCCACCAGCAGAGTAGACGGGAGGAGAGGTGTGGGCTCCTACAATGAGCAGTTCTTC.

The chain is built from TRBV12-5 and TRBJ1-2; a possible D gene is TRBD1 (5 bases). Germline assignment: CDR1 LGHNT and CDR2 FRNRAP. The CDR3 totals 14 residues. V gave up 1 base and J gave up 7 bases, with 13 bases separating them. CDR3 nucleotide sequence: TGTGCTAGTGGTTTGGGGGGGTACAGATCTGGCTACACCTTC. Protein product: CASGLGGYRSGYTF.

This clonotype was observed once. The chain's CDR3 is CASSYSGTYGYTF. The CDR3 nucleotides read TGTGCCAGCAGTTACTCAGGCACCTATGGCTACACCTTC. The chain carries TRBV6-2 or TRBV6-3 and TRBJ1-2, with no clear D. Deletions cut 0 bases from V and 4 bases from J, with 6 bases between. CDR1 is MNHEY and CDR2 is SVGEGT in the germline V gene. This CDR3 comprises 13 residues.

The chain joins TRBV29-1 to TRBJ1-2; no firm D call. The germline V and J ends were trimmed by 4 bases and 2 bases, with 17 bases remaining between them. Germline CDR1 is SQVTM and CDR2 is ANQGSEA. CDR3 size: 15 residues. The CDR3 DNA is TGCAGCGTTGTAGCCAGCAGTTCGGCCAACTATGGCTACACCTTC. Its protein product is CSVVASSSANYGYTF. The variable domain in full, completed from reference TRBV29-1 and TRBJ1-2, reads SAVISQKPSRDICQRGTSLTIQCQVDSQVTMMFWYRQQPGQSLTLIATANQGSEATYESGFVIDKFPISRPNLTFSTLTVSNMSPEDSSIYLCSVVASSSANYGYTFGSGTRLTVV.

In its sample, this clonotype was seen a few times. In DNA form, the CDR3 reads TGTGCCAGCAGCGTATCTCCTACAGGGGGCAACACCATATATTTT. The encoded protein is CASSVSPTGGNTIYF. The genes are TRBV9 and TRBJ1-3, with 9 bases fitting TRBD1. The germline CDR1 and CDR2 sequences are SGDLS and YYNGEE. The CDR3 is 15 residues long. V lost 1 base to trimming and J lost 7 bases; unmatched junction nucleotides: 6.

The CDR3 spells CSARGGGNSPLHF. The DNA for the CDR3 is TGCAGTGCTAGAGGGGGTGGGAATTCACCCCTCCACTTT. The chain recombines TRBV20-1 with TRBJ1-6, with unresolved D. CDR3 length equals 13 residues. Germline CDR1 reads DFQATT; CDR2 reads SNEGSKA (reference sequence). Trimming cost V 1 base and J 7 bases, with 8 bases left between them.

This clonotype was counted at least ten times. The V gene is TRBV9, the J gene TRBJ1-2; 7 bases agree with TRBD1. Germline assignment: CDR1 SGDLS and CDR2 YYNGEE. This CDR3 contains 15 residues. The ends lost 3 bases at V and 6 bases at J; junction bases unmatched: 11. DNA for the CDR3: TGTGCCAGCAGCGCCGGTACAGGGGACCAGGATGGCTACACCTTC. Encoded protein: CASSAGTGDQDGYTF.

The chain combines TRBV5-1 with TRBJ2-7; TRBD1 aligns across 12 bases. CDR1 is SGHRS and CDR2 is YFSETQ in the germline V gene. This CDR3 has 15 residues. Unmatched junction bases numbered 4, after V lost 2 bases and J lost 4 bases. This CDR3 reads CASSFGTGGIYEQYF. The CDR3 DNA reads as TGCGCCAGCAGCTTTGGGACAGGGGGCATTTACGAGCAGTACTTC.

In its sample, this clonotype was seen many times. V gene TRBV6-6 combines with J gene TRBJ2-1; D gene uncertain. Germline lookup yields CDR1 MNHNY and CDR2 SVGAGI (reference sequence). The CDR3 runs 10 residues. The germline V and J ends were trimmed by 2 bases and 7 bases, with 0 bases remaining between them. In DNA form, the CDR3 reads TGTGCCAGCAGTTACAATGAGCAGTTCTTC. Translation gives CASSYNEQFF.

This chain joins TRBV25-1 and TRBJ1-2; perhaps TRBD1 as D (6 bases). Trimming removed 5 bases at V and 4 bases at J, with 11 bases between. Germline V gene data show CDR1 as MGHDK and CDR2 as SYGVNS. This CDR3 spans 13 amino acids. Here the CDR3 reads CASSLQGLYGYTF. The CDR3, as DNA: TGTGCCAGCAGTTTGCAGGGGCTCTATGGCTACACCTTC.

CDR3 DNA: TGTGCCAGCAGCGTAGCCCGAACAACGAACACCGGGGAGCTGTTTTTT. Translation: CASSVARTTNTGELFF. The genes are TRBV9 and TRBJ2-2; no reliable D call. Germline CDR1 reads SGDLS; CDR2 reads YYNGEE. The CDR3 has 16 amino acids. Trimming shortened V by 0 bases and J by 0 bases, and 9 bases separated the two germline ends.

This clonotype has at least ten counts. The chain carries TRBV6-2 or TRBV6-3 and TRBJ2-7; TRBD1 agrees at 7 bases. The junction had 2 bases not matched to a gene; V was cut back by 6 bases and J by 6 bases. Germline CDR1 is MNHEY and CDR2 is SVGEGT. This CDR3 has 11 residues. This CDR3 reads CASRHRGEQYF. CDR3 nucleotides: TGTGCCAGCAGGCACAGGGGCGAGCAGTACTTC.

This clonotype was seen only once. The chain carries TRBV20-1 and TRBJ1-1; maybe TRBD1 (5 bases). Trimming cost V 0 bases and J 6 bases, with 8 bases left between them. There are 12 residues in the CDR3. The germline V gene encodes CDR1 DFQATT and CDR2 SNEGSKA (reference sequence). The CDR3 DNA is TGCAGTGCTAGAGAGTGGGGGGCTGAAGCTTTCTTT. This gives the protein CSAREWGAEAFF.

This clonotype was found a few times. A much larger clone lies one base from this, so it may be a read error. J is TRBJ2-2 and V is TRBV2; D may be TRBD2 (6 bases). This CDR3 is 16 amino acids long. Germline CDR1 and CDR2: SNHLY and FYNNEI. V lost 1 base and J lost 6, with 15 bases in between. CDR3 DNA sequence: TGTGCCAGCAGTGAAGTGGGAGGCCCTAGGGCCGGGGAGCTGTTTTTT. Translation: CASSEVGGPRAGELFF.

In its sample, this clonotype was seen once. The conserved phenylalanine or tryptophan is not found at the CDR3 terminus, so this likely reflects a read error. CDR3 sequence (DNA): TGTGCCAGCAAACCCCGAGGGGCCTATGGCTACACCTTG. This codes for CASKPRGAYGYTL. The chain couples TRBV7-9 to TRBJ1-2, with D tentatively TRBD1 (5 bases). This CDR3 is built from 13 residues. Trimming cost V 7 bases and J 4 bases, with 13 bases left between them. Per germline, CDR1 SEHNR and CDR2 FQNEAQ (reference sequence).

The chain links TRBV7-6 to TRBJ2-1, with D perhaps TRBD2 (5 bases). The CDR3 extends over 15 amino acids. V was cut by 5 bases and J by 7 bases, with 18 bases left in between. Per germline, CDR1 SGHVS and CDR2 FNYEAQ. In nucleotides, the CDR3 is TGTGCCAGCAGCCCGACATTTCGGGGTTTAAATGAGCAGTTCTTC. It translates to CASSPTFRGLNEQFF.

In its sample, this clonotype was seen many times. The chain has TRBV10-3 and TRBJ1-5; D gene unclear. The CDR3 covers 14 residues. Trimming took off 5 bases at V and 6 bases at J, with 14 bases between the two ends. Germline CDR1 and CDR2: ENHRY and SYGVKD. Here the CDR3 DNA reads TGTGCCATCAGTTACGGGTCAGATGGTCAGCCCCAGCATTTT. This codes for CAISYGSDGQPQHF.

This chain links TRBV9 with TRBJ2-7; 10 bases agree with TRBD2. J was trimmed by 6 bases and V by 3 bases; bases with no gene match: 9. Germline CDR1 is SGDLS and CDR2 is YYNGEE. The CDR3 consists of 15 residues. CDR3 sequence reads: CASSARDSGRLEQYF. CDR3 coding DNA: TGTGCCAGCAGCGCCCGGGATAGCGGGAGGCTCGAGCAGTACTTC.

In its sample, this clonotype was seen a few times. This chain joins TRBV4-1 and TRBJ1-4; possibly TRBD1 for D (5 bases). The CDR3 is 15 residues long. V shed 4 bases and J shed 10 bases, with 19 bases lying between them. From germline, CDR1 is MGHRA and CDR2 YSYEKL. The CDR3: CASSPKGPPDGKLFF. The DNA for the CDR3 is TGCGCCAGCAGCCCCAAGGGACCGCCCGATGGAAAACTGTTTTTT.

The table lists this clonotype with a few counts. This chain connects TRBV20-1 to TRBJ1-1; D not certain. This CDR3 has 13 residues. V was trimmed by 5 bases and J by 1 base, leaving 11 bases between them. Germline loops: CDR1 DFQATT, CDR2 SNEGSKA (reference sequence). This chain's CDR3 is CSAGWTSNTEAFF. The CDR3 DNA is TGCAGTGCTGGATGGACTTCGAACACTGAAGCTTTCTTT.

V gene TRBV9 combines with J gene TRBJ1-1; D not certain. V was clipped by 2 bases and J by 4 bases, with 15 bases between them. The CDR3 extends over 15 amino acids. CDR1 SGDLS and CDR2 YYNGEE come from the germline V gene. The CDR3 nucleotides are TGTGCCAGCAGCGTGGAGCCCGGGGTACGCACTGAAGCTTTCTTT. It encodes CASSVEPGVRTEAFF.

V is TRBV9 and J is TRBJ1-2, with TRBD1 matching over 8 bases. CDR1 and CDR2 (germline): SGDLS, YYNGEE. With 5 bases clipped from V and 7 bases from J, the junction kept 19 bases outside the gene matches. CDR3 length: 17 amino acids. The CDR3 DNA sequence: TGTGCCAGCAGTGAAATAGTCCGATTCAGGGGGCGGCCTGGCTACACCTTC. Encoded protein: CASSEIVRFRGRPGYTF.

The rearrangement joins TRBV29-1 to TRBJ2-7; 9 bases agree with TRBD1. Germline loops: CDR1 SQVTM, CDR2 ANQGSEA. This CDR3 is 15 amino acids long. The ends lost 0 bases at V and 3 bases at J; junction bases unmatched: 6. This CDR3 reads CSVEEAGQGFYEQYF. CDR3 bases: TGCAGCGTTGAAGAGGCGGGACAGGGCTTCTACGAGCAGTACTTC.